This passage covers 9 T cell receptor beta chains from one sample sequenced in a study of patients and donors after allogeneic stem cell transplantation. TCRdb re-analysed the RT-PCR reads in MiXCR, keeping a single row per CDR3 protein. The sample has about 960,000 distinct CDR3 sequences, about a sixth seen once. The specimen was blood, either unsorted or a sorted T cell fraction (not recorded which). The origin of the receptors is a human donor who was either an allogeneic HSCT recipient or a stem cell or donor lymphocyte infusion donor (not recorded which). It is not recorded whose cells these are; they may come from a transplant donor.

This clonotype was seen ten or more times. V and J are TRBV20-1 and TRBJ1-2; D is perhaps TRBD1 (5 bases). The CDR3 spans 13 residues. Germline CDR1 reads DFQATT; CDR2 reads SNEGSKA (reference sequence). Trimming removed 0 bases at V and 0 bases at J, with 5 bases between. CDR3 sequence reads: CSARDRANYGYTF. The DNA for the CDR3 is TGCAGTGCTAGAGACAGGGCTAACTATGGCTACACCTTC.

This sequence joins TRBV12-3 or TRBV12-4 and TRBJ1-1; no definite D call. The CDR3 consists of 13 residues. V gave up 3 bases and J gave up 4 bases, with 9 bases separating them. The CDR3, as DNA: TGTGCCAGCAGTTTGTTCAGCCCCACTGAAGCTTTCTTT. Its protein is CASSLFSPTEAFF.

The V gene is TRBV2, the J gene TRBJ1-4; D perhaps matches TRBD1 (6 bases). CDR3 length: 13 amino acids. The V end was cut by 6 bases, the J end by 8 bases, with 13 bases between. Germline CDR1 SNHLY, CDR2 FYNNEI. The CDR3 loop is CASRRGLVEKLFF. In DNA form, the CDR3 reads TGTGCCAGCAGGCGGGGGCTGGTGGAAAAACTGTTTTTT.

Many counts were recorded for this clonotype. The V and J genes are TRBV12-3 or TRBV12-4 and TRBJ1-1, with D possibly matching TRBD1 (5 bases). V lost 3 bases, J lost 1 base, and 12 bases lay in between. The CDR3 spans 15 residues. CDR3 DNA sequence: TGTGCCAGCAGTTTCGCGTGGGGGACGAACACTGAAGCTTTCTTT. This translates into CASSFAWGTNTEAFF.

V gene TRBV10-3 combines with J gene TRBJ2-5; D is unresolved. From germline, CDR1 is ENHRY and CDR2 SYGVKD. There are 14 residues in the CDR3. Trimming stripped 7 bases from V and 1 base from J, with 13 bases between. CDR3 region: CAITTSNAQETQYF. The DNA of the CDR3 is TGTGCCATCACCACGTCCAACGCCCAAGAGACCCAGTACTTC.

This clonotype was recorded a few times. This chain connects TRBV10-3 to TRBJ2-3; D may be TRBD1 (7 bases). Trimming pared 6 bases from V and 4 bases from J, leaving 14 bases between. The CDR3 has 14 amino acids. Per germline, CDR1 ENHRY and CDR2 SYGVKD. CDR3 protein: CAIRSDREADTQYF. The CDR3 DNA follows: TGTGCCATCAGAAGCGACAGGGAGGCAGATACGCAGTATTTT.

This clonotype was detected only a few times. The rearrangement links TRBV27 to TRBJ2-3, with 7 bases identical to TRBD2. CDR1 MNHEY and CDR2 SMNVEV come from the germline V gene (reference sequence). The CDR3 length is 15 residues. V was pared by 2 bases and J by 2 bases, with 4 bases of the junction left unmatched. The CDR3, as DNA: TGTGCCAGCAGTTTAACGGGGGGACTCACAGATACGCAGTATTTT. This encodes CASSLTGGLTDTQYF.

Only a few counts were recorded for this clonotype. This rearrangement joins TRBV6-5 to TRBJ2-1; D not resolved. The CDR3 is 16 amino acids. Germline V gives CDR1 MNHEY, CDR2 SVGAGI. The V gene lost 6 bases and the J gene lost 0 bases, with 15 bases spanning the gap. CDR3 sequence reads: CASRYTAGGSYNEQFF. The CDR3 region has the DNA TGTGCCAGCAGATACACCGCTGGCGGCTCCTACAATGAGCAGTTCTTC.

This clonotype has more than one count but fewer than ten. The gene calls are TRBV29-1 and TRBJ2-7; D is uncertain. Between the trimmed V and J ends, which lost 0 bases and 6 bases, there was a span of 9 bases. Per germline, CDR1 SQVTM and CDR2 ANQGSEA. The CDR3 loop spans 12 amino acids. In nucleotides, the CDR3 is TGCAGCGTTGAAGATCAAGGGCCCGAGCAGTACTTC. This sequence encodes CSVEDQGPEQYF.